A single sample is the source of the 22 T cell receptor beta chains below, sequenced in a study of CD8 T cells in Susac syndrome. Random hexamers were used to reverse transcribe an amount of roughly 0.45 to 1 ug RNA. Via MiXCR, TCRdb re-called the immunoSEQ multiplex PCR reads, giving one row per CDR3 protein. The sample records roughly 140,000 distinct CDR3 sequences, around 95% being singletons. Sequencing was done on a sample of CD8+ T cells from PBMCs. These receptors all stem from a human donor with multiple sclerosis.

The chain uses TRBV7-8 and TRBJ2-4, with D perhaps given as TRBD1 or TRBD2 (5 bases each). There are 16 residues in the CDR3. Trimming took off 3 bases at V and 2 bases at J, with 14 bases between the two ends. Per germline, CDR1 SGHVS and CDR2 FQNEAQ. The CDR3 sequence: CASSFRGSGPKNIQYF. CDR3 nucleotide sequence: TGTGCCAGCAGCTTCCGGGGCTCCGGGCCCAAAAACATTCAGTACTTC.

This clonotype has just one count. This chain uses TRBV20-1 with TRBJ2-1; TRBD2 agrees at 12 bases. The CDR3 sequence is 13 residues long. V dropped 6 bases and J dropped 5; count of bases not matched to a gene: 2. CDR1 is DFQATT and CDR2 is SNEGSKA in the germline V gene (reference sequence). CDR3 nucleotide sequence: TGCAGTGCCTGGACTAGCGGGGACAATGAGCAGTTCTTC. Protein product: CSAWTSGDNEQFF.

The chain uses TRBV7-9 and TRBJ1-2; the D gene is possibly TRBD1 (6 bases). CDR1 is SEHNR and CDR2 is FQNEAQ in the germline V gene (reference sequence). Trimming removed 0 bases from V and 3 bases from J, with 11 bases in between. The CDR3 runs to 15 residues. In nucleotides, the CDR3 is TGTGCCAGCAGCTTAGCGTTGGGGGCGGACTATGGCTACACCTTC. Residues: CASSLALGADYGYTF.

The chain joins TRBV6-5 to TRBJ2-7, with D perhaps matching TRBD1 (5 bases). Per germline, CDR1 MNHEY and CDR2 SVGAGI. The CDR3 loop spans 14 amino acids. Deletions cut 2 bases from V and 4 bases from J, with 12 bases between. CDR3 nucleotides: TGTGCCAGCAGTTACCGCAAGGACACGTACGAGCAGTACTTC. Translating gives CASSYRKDTYEQYF.

The CDR3 reads CSGTTGTGELFF. CDR3 in DNA: TGCAGCGGCACAACAGGGACCGGGGAGCTGTTTTTT. The chain uses TRBV29-1 and TRBJ2-2; tentatively, D is TRBD1 (6 bases). Germline CDR1 and CDR2: SQVTM and ANQGSEA. V was clipped by 7 bases and J by 5 bases, with 11 bases between them. This CDR3 has 12 amino acids.

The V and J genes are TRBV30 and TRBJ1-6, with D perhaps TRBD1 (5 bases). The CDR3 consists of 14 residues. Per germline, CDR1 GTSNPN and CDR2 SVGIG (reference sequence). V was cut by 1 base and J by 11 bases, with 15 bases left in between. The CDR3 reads CAWSEGREATPLHF. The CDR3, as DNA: TGTGCCTGGAGTGAGGGCAGGGAAGCAACACCCCTCCACTTT. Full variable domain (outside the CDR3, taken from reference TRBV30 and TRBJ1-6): SQTIHQWPATLVQPVGSPLSLECTVEGTSNPNLYWYRQAAGRGLQLLFYSVGIGQISSEVPQNLSASRPQDRQFILSSKKLLLSDSGFYLCAWSEGREATPLHFGNGTRLTVT.

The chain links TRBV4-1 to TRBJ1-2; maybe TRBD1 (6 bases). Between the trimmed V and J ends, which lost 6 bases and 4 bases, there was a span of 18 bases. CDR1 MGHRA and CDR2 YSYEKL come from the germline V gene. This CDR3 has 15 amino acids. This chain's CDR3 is CASSPTVGGTYGYTF. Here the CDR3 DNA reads TGCGCCAGCAGTCCAACCGTAGGGGGGACCTATGGCTACACCTTC.

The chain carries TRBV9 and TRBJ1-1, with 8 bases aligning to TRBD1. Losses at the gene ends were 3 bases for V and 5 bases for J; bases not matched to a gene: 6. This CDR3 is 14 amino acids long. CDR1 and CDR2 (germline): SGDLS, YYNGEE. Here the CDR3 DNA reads TGTGCCAGCAGCGAGACAGGGGCTGTAACTGAAGCTTTCTTT. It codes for CASSETGAVTEAFF.

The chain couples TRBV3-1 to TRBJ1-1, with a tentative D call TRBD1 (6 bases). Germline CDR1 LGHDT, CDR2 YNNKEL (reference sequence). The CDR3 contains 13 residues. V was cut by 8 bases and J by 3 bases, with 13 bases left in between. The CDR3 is CASQGPPDTEAFF. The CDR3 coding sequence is TGTGCCAGCCAGGGGCCTCCGGACACTGAAGCTTTCTTT.

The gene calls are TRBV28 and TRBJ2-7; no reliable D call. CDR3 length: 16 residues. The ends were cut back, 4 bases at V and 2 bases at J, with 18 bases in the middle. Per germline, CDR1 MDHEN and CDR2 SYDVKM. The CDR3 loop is CASSSTSRDTPYEQYV. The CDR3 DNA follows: TGTGCCAGCAGTTCCACCTCCCGCGACACCCCCTACGAGCAGTACGTC.

The CDR3 DNA is TGTGCCAGCAGCGTAGTCTCAGATACGCAGTATTTT. It translates to CASSVVSDTQYF. The rearrangement uses TRBV9 and TRBJ2-3, with D uncertain. From germline, CDR1 is SGDLS and CDR2 YYNGEE. The CDR3 spans 12 residues. Trimming took 0 bases from V and 4 from J, leaving 3 bases between them.

The CDR3 here is CASSGTGEIGETQYF. The CDR3 bases are TGTGCCAGCAGCGGTACAGGGGAAATAGGGGAGACCCAGTACTTC. The V gene is TRBV9, the J gene TRBJ2-5; 7 bases match TRBD1. The CDR3 is 15 residues long. The germline V gene encodes CDR1 SGDLS and CDR2 YYNGEE. J was trimmed by 5 bases and V by 3 bases; bases with no gene match: 10.

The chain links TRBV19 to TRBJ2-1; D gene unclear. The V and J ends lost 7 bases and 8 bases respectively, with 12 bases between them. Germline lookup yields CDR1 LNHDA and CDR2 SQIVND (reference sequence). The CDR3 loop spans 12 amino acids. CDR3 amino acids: CASIDPADEQFF. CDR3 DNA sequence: TGTGCCAGTATCGACCCGGCCGATGAGCAGTTCTTC.

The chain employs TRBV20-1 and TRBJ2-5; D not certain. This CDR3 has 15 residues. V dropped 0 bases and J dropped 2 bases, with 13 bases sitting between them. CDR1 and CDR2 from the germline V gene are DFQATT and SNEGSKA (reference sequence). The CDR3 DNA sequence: TGCAGTGCTAGAGATGGCGGCCAGGAGCAAGAGACCCAGTACTTC. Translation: CSARDGGQEQETQYF.

The CDR3 sequence: CAWSVGVGYEQYV. CDR3 DNA: TGTGCCTGGAGTGTAGGCGTCGGCTACGAGCAGTACGTC. The chain carries TRBV30 and TRBJ2-7; no clear D. The CDR3 is 13 residues long. CDR1 and CDR2 from the germline V gene are GTSNPN and SVGIG (reference sequence). Between the trimmed V and J ends, which lost 0 bases and 3 bases, there was a span of 9 bases.

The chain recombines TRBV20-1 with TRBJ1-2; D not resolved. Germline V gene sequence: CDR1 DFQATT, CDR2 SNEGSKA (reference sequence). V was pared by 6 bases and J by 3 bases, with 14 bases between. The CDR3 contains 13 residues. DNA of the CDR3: TGCAGTGCCCTGGCAGTTCAGGACTATGGCTACACCTTC. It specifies CSALAVQDYGYTF.

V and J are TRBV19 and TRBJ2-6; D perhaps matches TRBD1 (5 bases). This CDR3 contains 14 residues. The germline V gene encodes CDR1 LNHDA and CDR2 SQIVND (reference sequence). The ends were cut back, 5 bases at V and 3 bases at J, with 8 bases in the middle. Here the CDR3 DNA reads TGTGCCAGTAGTTGGGGCGGTGGGGCCAACGTCCTGACTTTC. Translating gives CASSWGGGANVLTF.

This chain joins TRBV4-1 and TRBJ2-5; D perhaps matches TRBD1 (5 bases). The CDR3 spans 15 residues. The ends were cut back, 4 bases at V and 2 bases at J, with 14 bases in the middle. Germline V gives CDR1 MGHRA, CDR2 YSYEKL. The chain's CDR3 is CASSRSGLDQETQYF. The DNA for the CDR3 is TGCGCCAGCAGCCGATCAGGGCTCGATCAAGAGACCCAGTACTTC.

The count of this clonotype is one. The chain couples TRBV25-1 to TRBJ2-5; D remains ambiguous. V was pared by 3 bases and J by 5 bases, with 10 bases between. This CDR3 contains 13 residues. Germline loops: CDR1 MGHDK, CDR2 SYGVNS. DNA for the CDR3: TGTGCCAGCAGTGATATAGGGAAGGAGACCCAGTACTTC. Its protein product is CASSDIGKETQYF.

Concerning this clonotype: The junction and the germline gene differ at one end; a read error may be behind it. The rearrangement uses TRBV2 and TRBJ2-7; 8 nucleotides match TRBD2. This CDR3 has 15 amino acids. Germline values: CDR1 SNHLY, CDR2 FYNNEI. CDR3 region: CASSEGLATSYEQYF. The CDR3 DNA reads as TGTGCCAGCAGCGAAGGACTAGCCACCTCCTACGAGCAGTACTTC.

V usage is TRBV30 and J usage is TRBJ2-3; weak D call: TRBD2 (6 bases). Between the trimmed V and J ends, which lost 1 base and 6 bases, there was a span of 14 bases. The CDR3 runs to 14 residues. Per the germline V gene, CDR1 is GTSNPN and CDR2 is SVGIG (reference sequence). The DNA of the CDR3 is TGTGCCTGGAGTGCGACGGGGGTTACGGATACGCAGTATTTT. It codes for CAWSATGVTDTQYF.

CDR3 sequence reads: CAWAGGMNEQFF. Written as DNA, the CDR3 is TGTGCCTGGGCCGGCGGGATGAATGAGCAGTTCTTC. This chain links TRBV30 with TRBJ2-1, with TRBD2 as a possible D gene (6 bases). Germline-derived CDR1 and CDR2 are GTSNPN and SVGIG (reference sequence). V was clipped by 5 bases and J by 7 bases, with 12 bases between them. This CDR3 is 12 amino acids long. The variable domain in full, with the rest retrieved from reference TRBV30 and TRBJ2-1, is SQTIHQWPATLVQPVGSPLSLECTVEGTSNPNLYWYRQAAGRGLQLLFYSVGIGQISSEVPQNLSASRPQDRQFILSSKKLLLSDSGFYLCAWAGGMNEQFFGPGTRLTVL.